This TCR beta chain came from a study of T cells in Graves' hyperthyroidism and ophthalmopathy. Study outcomes and limitations: Researchers found most expanded thyroid clonotypes above 0.001 in blood as well.

This clonotype was found a few times. Its target is not known. The study left out patients who had uncontrolled infection, other autoimmune disease, pregnancy or lactation. The authors took PBMCs from roughly 9.5 ml fresh peripheral blood. The germline V gene has CDR1 SGHRS and CDR2 YFSETQ. CDR3 length: 14 amino acids. With 5 bases clipped from V and 8 bases from J, the junction kept 7 bases outside the gene matches. RNA transcripts gave rise to amplified TCR beta CDR3 regions. The HTBI set primed first-round TCR CDR3 RT-PCR. TCRdb recomputed calls from the multiplex PCR reads with MiXCR, one row per CDR3 protein. The sample has about 260,000 distinct CDR3 sequences; roughly 20% are singletons.

The sequencing sample was made of blood. The V gene is TRBV5-1, the J gene TRBJ1-4, with 9 bases identical to TRBD1. The receptor's source is a man in his thirties or forties with Graves' ophthalmopathy. The CDR3 coding sequence is TGCGCCAGCAGTACCGGGACAGGGTTAGAAAAACTGTTTTTT. Its protein product is CASSTGTGLEKLFF.